The T cell receptor (beta chain) under discussion was sequenced for a study of blood T cells in healthy people across ages. Broader study findings: Changes seen in expanded clonotypes were possibly confounded by donor CMV status left unknown.

This clonotype occurred once. Its specificity is unknown. Trimming removed 0 bases from V and 2 bases from J, with 8 bases in between. From germline, CDR1 is MNHEY and CDR2 SVGAGI. The CDR3 extends over 16 amino acids. Through a sample-barcoded 5' primer and a J-beta primer mix, a second PCR was run for roughly 6 to 12 cycles. TCRdb analysed the 5' RACE reads with MiXCR anew, one entry per CDR3 protein. The repertoire holds about 1.8 million distinct CDR3 sequences, with roughly 49% as singletons. Each sample yielded at least 5.5 micrograms of PBMC total RNA. The chain is built from TRBV6-5 and TRBJ2-6, with D possibly being TRBD1 (5 bases). Source material: blood. The clonotype originates from a woman aged 40 to 50 in good health. DNA of the CDR3: TGTGCCAGCAGTTACTCTATCAGGGCTGGGGCCAACGTCCTGACTTTC. Translated: CASSYSIRAGANVLTF.